This T cell receptor beta chain was identified in a study of T cell responses to AZD1222 COVID-19 vaccine (dated by TCRdb to the early 2020s). Turning to the overall study: TCR sequencing covered some 250 trial participants: some 210 given two doses of AZD1222 and approximately 26 given two doses of MenACWY control vaccine. Trial participants were enrolled into age subgroups of 18-55, 56-69 and 70-plus years, which contained approximately 150, 30 and 60 TCR-sequenced participants, respectively. The study at large found these results: CD4 TCRs associated with the vaccine covered the entire spike protein, and the dominant responses were in regions 160-218 and 743-854. Epitopes outside the regions mutated in the B.1.351 and B.1.1.7 variants were reportedly recognized by nearly half of the unique spike-specific TCRs. The 56-69-year group was small, and its depth increase did not reach significance, likely because of low power. Participants were mostly white British, with more females than males. The authors suggested clonal diversity may have been underestimated. After two AZD1222 doses, both the breadth and the depth of spike-specific TCRs were significantly higher than at day 0 and than in MenACWY recipients. No day 14 peak-response samples were available, so repertoires were characterized only after the peak T cell response. Conclusions about previously exposed vaccinees were limited because only six AZD1222 recipients were SARS-CoV-2 seropositive at baseline.

The CDR3 regions of human TCRbeta chains were analyzed by immunosequencing. From the authors' description of their analysis: TCRs in the repertoires were matched against a reference library of SARS-CoV-2-specific TCRs that had been generated with the MIRA antigen-specificity platform. Breadth meant the fraction of unique TCRs that were SARS-CoV-2-associated, whereas depth meant the fraction of total T cells that were SARS-CoV-2-associated. Each spike-specific TCR was assigned to its reactive spike region and to a CD4 or CD8 class using the MIRA data. Log10-transformed breadth and depth values were compared by one-way ANOVA with Sidak's multiple comparisons tests. TCRdb provides this immuneACCESS table in a form limited to in-frame rearrangements. Some clones are lacking; in checked studies, under half of them reflect an unresolved V gene, and why the rest are absent is not known. V and J calls and clone size are those listed in that table; D and trimming were worked out from the DNA. This sample gives about 70,000 clones in total; 90% of them show up just once. The ten largest account for around 3.2% of the sample.

CDR3 length: 13 amino acids, cysteine to phenylalanine. CDR3 DNA is the only sequence kept; it has 39 bases, read in frame from the first base. The germline V end is reduced by 6 bases and the J end by 8 bases; junction bases left unmatched: 9. CDR1 and CDR2, looked up from the germline V gene, are MNHNS and SASEGT. Taken with the paper, the label for time point translates to: about 28 days (+/-7) after the second vaccine dose. AZD1222 recipients given second doses at about 4 weeks or at about 12 weeks were pooled, since spike-specific TCR depth and breadth were not found to differ between the two schedules. The vaccinee samples were drawn from two UK trials, COV001 and COV002, one of which was a single-blind randomized controlled phase 2/3 trial testing AZD1222 (ChAdOx1 nCoV-19) in healthy adults. For TCRbeta chain sequencing, PBMC samples from trial participants were taken at day 0 and at day 28 after the second dose.

Comments on this clone: Its antigen is unknown. No much larger clone is present one base from it, and per-base qualities are unavailable.

The chain uses TRBV6-1 and TRBJ1-2, with 7 middle bases fitting TRBD1. The sequenced sample was peripheral blood, obtained 28 days after the second AZD1222 dose. The origin of this receptor is an adult who received the AZD1222 COVID-19 vaccine. The CDR3 loop reads CASRAQGMEGYTF. The DNA sequence is TGTGCCAGCAGGGCACAGGGGATGGAGGGCTACACCTTC.